Included here is one T cell receptor beta chain sequence, with context. Its cognate antigen is unknown. The validation cohort, a group of 130 or so subjects, included the donors and was separate from the roughly 670-subject first cohort. The entry originates in a study of cytomegalovirus exposure and HLA in healthy donors. Study-wide background: The same platform was used for the approximately 120 validation repertoires as for the approximately 720 first-cohort repertoires, as reported in a later analysis.

Generated by immunoSEQ multiplex PCR, the TCRdb table keeps only in-frame clones and is missing some. The table includes under 150,000 clones, around 87% detected once. Points from the study as a whole: The study labeled 150 to 200 TCR beta chains cytomegalovirus-associated. Rarity held for most TCR sequences, but there were some public TCRs that occurred in many donors.

There are 11 residues in the CDR3. Germline lookup yields CDR1 SGHRS and CDR2 YFSETQ. V lost 0 bases and J lost 15, with 7 bases in between. The chain links TRBV5-1 to TRBJ2-6; no clear D. The TCR sequence derives from a young man in good health and CMV-seropositive. The sequenced material came from PBMCs. DNA for the CDR3: TGCGCCAGCAGCTTGGTGGCAGACCTGACTTTC. Protein product: CASSLVADLTF.